Listed below are T cell receptor beta chains from one sample, sequenced in a study of cytomegalovirus exposure and HLA in healthy donors. Repertoires were generated with immunoSEQ multiplex PCR, while TCRdb's copy carries only in-frame clones and drops some. The sample lists approximately 54,000 clones, more than 65% seen once, with just over 3% in the top ten. Sequencing was done on a sample of PBMCs. The receptors stem from a woman aged 18-29 years in good health and CMV-seronegative. CDR3s leave out the opening cysteine and the closing phenylalanine or tryptophan. Clone size is not always given. Where it is, it says once, few, many or a class for expanded clones.

size,V,J,CDR3
NA,TRBV5-1,TRBJ1-5,ASSLTGGGNQPQH
NA,TRBV27,TRBJ2-3,ASSSPSTQY
few,TRBV30,TRBJ2-1,AWSVGGRDYNEQF
NA,TRBV11-2,TRBJ2-7,ASSPPGLAGTTYEQY
NA,TRBV11-2,TRBJ2-1,ASSETLPGQF
NA,TRBV27,TRBJ2-7,ASSRPGTKDYEQY
NA,TRBV28,TRBJ1-4,ASKLGGYNEKLF
NA,TRBV7-9,TRBJ2-1,ASSLTSADNEQF
NA,TRBV7-6,TRBJ2-7,ASSSLRRRGVYEQY
NA,TRBV6-1,TRBJ2-5,ASSGTSGSGETQY
NA,TRBV14,TRBJ1-1,ASSRMTGIEAF
NA,TRBV19,TRBJ2-7,ASSFRNTPPGEQY
once,TRBV10-2,TRBJ1-1,ASSDTEAF
NA,TRBV5-4,TRBJ1-1,ASSQDGVVAF
NA,TRBV6-1,TRBJ1-3,ASSHREKGNTIY
NA,TRBV7-3,TRBJ2-1,ASSPNGQAYNEQF